This T cell receptor beta chain was identified in a study of brain T cells in children with intractable seizures. Time point: blood from clinic visit 5 months post-surgery; TSC patient then seizure free. The CDR3 runs 17 residues. TCRdb's copy holds only in-frame clones and misses some; the assay was immunoSEQ multiplex PCR. The repertoire holds 340,000 or so clones, with about 93% as singletons. V is TRBV21-1 and J is TRBJ2-7; TRBD1, as called in the table, went unchecked against the DNA. TRBV21-1 is described as a pseudogene. This specimen consisted of peripheral blood, obtained approximately 5 months after surgery. The TCR originated in a boy under two years old with tuberous sclerosis and intractable seizures. The CDR3 region has the DNA TGTGCCAGCAGCAAAGACGGGACAGGGGGAGTCCTTAGCGAGCAGTACTTC. Protein: CASSKDGTGGVLSEQYF.